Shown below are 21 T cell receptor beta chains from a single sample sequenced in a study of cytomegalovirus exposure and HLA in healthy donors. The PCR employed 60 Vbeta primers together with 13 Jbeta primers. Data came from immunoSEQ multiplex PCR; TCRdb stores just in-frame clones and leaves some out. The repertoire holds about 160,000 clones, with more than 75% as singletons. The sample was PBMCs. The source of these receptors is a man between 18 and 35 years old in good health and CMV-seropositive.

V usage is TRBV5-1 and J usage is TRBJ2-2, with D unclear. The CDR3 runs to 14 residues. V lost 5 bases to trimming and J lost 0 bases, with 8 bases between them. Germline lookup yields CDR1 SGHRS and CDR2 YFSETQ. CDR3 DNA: TGCGCCAGCAGTTTCCCTGCGAACACCGGGGAGCTGTTTTTT. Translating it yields CASSFPANTGELFF. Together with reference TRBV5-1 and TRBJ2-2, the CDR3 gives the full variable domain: KAGVTQTPRYLIKTRGQQVTLSCSPISGHRSVSWYQQTPGQGLQFLFEYFSETQRNKGNFPGRFSGRQFSNSRSEMNVSTLELGDSALYLCASSFPANTGELFFGEGSRLTVL.

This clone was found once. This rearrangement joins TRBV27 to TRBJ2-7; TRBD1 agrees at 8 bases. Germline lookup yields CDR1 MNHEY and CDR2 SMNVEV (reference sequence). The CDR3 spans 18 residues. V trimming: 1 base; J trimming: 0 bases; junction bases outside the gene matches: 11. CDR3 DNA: TGTGCCAGCAGTTTATACTTCCAGAGACAGGGGAGCTCCTACGAGCAGTACTTC. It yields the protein CASSLYFQRQGSSYEQYF.

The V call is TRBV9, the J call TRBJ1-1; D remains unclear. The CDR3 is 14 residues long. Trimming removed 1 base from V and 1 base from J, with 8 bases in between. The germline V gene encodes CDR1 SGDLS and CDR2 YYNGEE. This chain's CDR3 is CASSVRPGNTEAFF. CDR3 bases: TGTGCCAGCAGCGTACGACCAGGGAACACTGAAGCTTTCTTT.

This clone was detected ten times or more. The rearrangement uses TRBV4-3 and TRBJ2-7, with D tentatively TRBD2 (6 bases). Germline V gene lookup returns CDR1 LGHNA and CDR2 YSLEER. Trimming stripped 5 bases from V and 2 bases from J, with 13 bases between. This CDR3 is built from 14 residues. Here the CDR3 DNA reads TGCGCCAGCAGCTTGGCGGAGGGACCCTACGAGCAGTACTTC. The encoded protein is CASSLAEGPYEQYF.

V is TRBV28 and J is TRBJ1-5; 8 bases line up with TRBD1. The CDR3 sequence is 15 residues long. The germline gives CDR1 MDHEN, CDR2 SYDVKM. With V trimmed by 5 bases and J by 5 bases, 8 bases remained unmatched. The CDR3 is CASSTGTGGYQPQHF. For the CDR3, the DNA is TGTGCCAGCAGTACGGGAACAGGGGGGTATCAGCCCCAGCATTTT.

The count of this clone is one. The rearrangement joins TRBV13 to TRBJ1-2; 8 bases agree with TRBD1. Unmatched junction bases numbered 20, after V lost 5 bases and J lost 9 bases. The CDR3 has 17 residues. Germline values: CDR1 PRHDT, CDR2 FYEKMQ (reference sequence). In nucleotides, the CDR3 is TGTGCCAGCAGCCCCGTTCAATCCCCCACAGGGGGTGTTAGCTACACCTTC. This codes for CASSPVQSPTGGVSYTF.

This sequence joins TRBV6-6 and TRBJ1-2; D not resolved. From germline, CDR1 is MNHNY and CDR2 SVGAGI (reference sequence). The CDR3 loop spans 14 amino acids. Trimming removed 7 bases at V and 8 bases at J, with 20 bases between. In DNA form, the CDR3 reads TGTGCCAGCACCGAGGTTCAGACCCGCCGGGGCTACACCTTC. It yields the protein CASTEVQTRRGYTF.

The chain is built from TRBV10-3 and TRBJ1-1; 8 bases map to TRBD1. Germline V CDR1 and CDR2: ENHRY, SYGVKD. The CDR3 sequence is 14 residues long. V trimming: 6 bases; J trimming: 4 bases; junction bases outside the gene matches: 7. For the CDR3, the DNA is TGTGCCATCAGCTCGACAGGGGATGGCACTGAAGCTTTCTTT. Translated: CAISSTGDGTEAFF.

In DNA form, the CDR3 reads TGTGCCACCAGCAGGCAGACAGGAGCTAACTATGGCTACACCTTC. Amino acid sequence: CATSRQTGANYGYTF. This chain links TRBV15 with TRBJ1-2; D may be TRBD1 (6 bases). Germline V CDR1 and CDR2: LNHNV, YYDKDF (reference sequence). This CDR3 has 15 residues. With 3 bases removed from V and 0 bases from J, the gap between germline ends came to 11 bases.

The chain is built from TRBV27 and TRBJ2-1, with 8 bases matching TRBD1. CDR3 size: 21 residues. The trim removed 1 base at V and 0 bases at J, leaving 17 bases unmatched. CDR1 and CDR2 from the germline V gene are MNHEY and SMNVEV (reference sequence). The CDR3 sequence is CASSLFSIEWTGTSSYNEQFF. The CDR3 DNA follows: TGTGCCAGCAGTTTATTTTCTATTGAGTGGACAGGGACGAGCTCCTACAATGAGCAGTTCTTC.

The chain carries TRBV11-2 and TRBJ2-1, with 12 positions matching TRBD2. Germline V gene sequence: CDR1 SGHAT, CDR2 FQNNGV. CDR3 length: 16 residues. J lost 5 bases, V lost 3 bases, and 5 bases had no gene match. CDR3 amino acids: CASSFVLAGGNNEQFF. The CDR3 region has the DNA TGTGCCAGCAGCTTTGTTCTAGCGGGGGGGAACAATGAGCAGTTCTTC.

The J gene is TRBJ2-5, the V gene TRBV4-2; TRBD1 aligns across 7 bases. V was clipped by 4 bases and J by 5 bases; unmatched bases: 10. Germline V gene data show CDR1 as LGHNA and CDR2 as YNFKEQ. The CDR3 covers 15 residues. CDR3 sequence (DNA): TGTGCCAGCAGCCGACACCCACAGGGGAGTGAGACCCAGTACTTC. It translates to CASSRHPQGSETQYF.

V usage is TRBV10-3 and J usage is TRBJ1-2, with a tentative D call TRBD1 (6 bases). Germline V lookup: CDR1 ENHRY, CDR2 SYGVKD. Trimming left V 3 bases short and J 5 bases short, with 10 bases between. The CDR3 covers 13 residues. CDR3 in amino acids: CAISDGGEYGYTF. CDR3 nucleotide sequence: TGTGCCATCAGTGATGGGGGCGAATATGGCTACACCTTC.

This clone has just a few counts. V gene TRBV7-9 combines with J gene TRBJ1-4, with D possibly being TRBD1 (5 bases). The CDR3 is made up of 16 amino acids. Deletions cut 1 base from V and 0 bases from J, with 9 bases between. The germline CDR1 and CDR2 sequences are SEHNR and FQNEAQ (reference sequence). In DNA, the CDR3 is TGTGCCAGCAGCTTAGGGCAGGGTGCAACTAATGAAAAACTGTTTTTT. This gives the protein CASSLGQGATNEKLFF.

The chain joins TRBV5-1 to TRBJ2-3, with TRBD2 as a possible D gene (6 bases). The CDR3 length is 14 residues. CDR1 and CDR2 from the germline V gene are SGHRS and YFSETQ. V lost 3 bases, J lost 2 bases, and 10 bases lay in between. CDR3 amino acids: CASSYRRATDTQYF. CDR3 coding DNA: TGCGCCAGCAGCTACCGGAGGGCCACAGATACGCAGTATTTT. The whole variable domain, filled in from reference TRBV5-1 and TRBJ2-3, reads KAGVTQTPRYLIKTRGQQVTLSCSPISGHRSVSWYQQTPGQGLQFLFEYFSETQRNKGNFPGRFSGRQFSNSRSEMNVSTLELGDSALYLCASSYRRATDTQYFGPGTRLTVL.

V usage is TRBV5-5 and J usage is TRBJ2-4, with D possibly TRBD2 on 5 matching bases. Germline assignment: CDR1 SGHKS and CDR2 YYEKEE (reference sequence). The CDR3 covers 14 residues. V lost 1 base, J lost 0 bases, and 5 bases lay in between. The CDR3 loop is CASSLREAKNIQYF. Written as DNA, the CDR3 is TGTGCCAGCAGCTTGCGGGAAGCCAAAAACATTCAGTACTTC.

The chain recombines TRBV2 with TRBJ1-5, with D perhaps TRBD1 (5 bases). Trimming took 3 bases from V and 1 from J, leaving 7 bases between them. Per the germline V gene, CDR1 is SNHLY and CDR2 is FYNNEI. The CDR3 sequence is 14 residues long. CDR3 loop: CASSEGRSNQPQHF. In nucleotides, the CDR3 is TGTGCCAGCAGTGAGGGGCGCAGCAATCAGCCCCAGCATTTT.

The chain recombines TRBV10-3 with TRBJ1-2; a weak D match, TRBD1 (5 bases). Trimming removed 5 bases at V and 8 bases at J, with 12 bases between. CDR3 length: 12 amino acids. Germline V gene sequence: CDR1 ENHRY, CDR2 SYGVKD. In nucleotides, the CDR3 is TGTGCCATCAGTCCCCAGGGTTGGGGCTACACCTTC. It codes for CAISPQGWGYTF.

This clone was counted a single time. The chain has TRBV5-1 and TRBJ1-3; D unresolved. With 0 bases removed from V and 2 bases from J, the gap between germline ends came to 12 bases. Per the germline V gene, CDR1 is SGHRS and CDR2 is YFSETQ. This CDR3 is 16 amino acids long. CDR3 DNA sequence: TGCGCCAGCAGCTTGGCCGCTAGTCAGACTGGAAACACCATATATTTT. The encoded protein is CASSLAASQTGNTIYF.

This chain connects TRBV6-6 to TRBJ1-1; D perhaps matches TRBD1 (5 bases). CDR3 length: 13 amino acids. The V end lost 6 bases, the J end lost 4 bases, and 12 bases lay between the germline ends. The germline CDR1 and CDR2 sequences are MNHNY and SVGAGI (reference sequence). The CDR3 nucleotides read TGTGCCAGCAGCTCGCCCCAGGGCACTGAAGCTTTCTTT. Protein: CASSSPQGTEAFF.

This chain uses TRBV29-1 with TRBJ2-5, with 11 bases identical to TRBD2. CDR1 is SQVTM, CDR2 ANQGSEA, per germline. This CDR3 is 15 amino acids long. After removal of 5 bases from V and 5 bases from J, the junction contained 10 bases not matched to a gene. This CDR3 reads CSVSLLAGVMETQYF. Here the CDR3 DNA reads TGCAGCGTTTCCCTACTAGCGGGAGTAATGGAGACCCAGTACTTC.